What follows are 32 T cell receptor beta chains derived from one specimen sequenced in a study of identical twins. TCRdb fed the 5' RACE reads into MiXCR, producing one record per CDR3 protein. The sample records roughly 720,000 distinct CDR3 sequences, about 20% being singletons. This sample also belongs to another study, concerning T cells expressing NK-cell markers.

Specimen: PBMCs. The source of these receptors is a woman between 18 and 30 years old in good health.

This rearrangement joins TRBV6-2 or TRBV6-3 to TRBJ2-2; D is perhaps TRBD1 or TRBD2 (5 bases each). V was cut by 6 bases and J by 5 bases, with 22 bases left in between. The germline V gene has CDR1 MNHEY and CDR2 SVGEGT. The CDR3 contains 17 residues. As DNA, the CDR3 is TGTGCCAGCAGCGCCCACATCCTGGGGCGGAGGACCGGGGAGCTGTTTTTT. The encoded protein is CASSAHILGRRTGELFF.

The chain uses TRBV27 and TRBJ2-1, with D perhaps TRBD2 (5 bases). Germline V gene data show CDR1 as MNHEY and CDR2 as SMNVEV (reference sequence). This CDR3 has 17 amino acids. V dropped 5 bases and J dropped 0 bases, with 17 bases sitting between them. CDR3 in DNA: TGTGCCAGCAGTCCCACTGGACTTTTAAGCTCCTACAATGAGCAGTTCTTC. Its translation is CASSPTGLLSSYNEQFF.

This clonotype showed up just a few times. The V and J genes are TRBV2 and TRBJ1-1; the D gene is possibly TRBD1 (5 bases). Trimming shortened V by 8 bases and J by 8 bases, and 12 bases separated the two germline ends. The CDR3 extends over 11 amino acids. Germline V gene lookup returns CDR1 SNHLY and CDR2 FYNNEI. The DNA of the CDR3 is TGTGCCAGCGGGGGAGGGCCCGAAGCTTTCTTT. It codes for CASGGGPEAFF.

This clonotype was observed a few times. The genes are TRBV20-1 and TRBJ2-1; 11 positions match TRBD2. Germline-derived CDR1 and CDR2 are DFQATT and SNEGSKA (reference sequence). The J segment lost 7 bases and the V segment lost 6 bases, leaving 11 bases of the junction unmatched. The CDR3 has 15 residues. The DNA of the CDR3 is TGCAGTGCCCCTGACCGACTAGCGGGAAAGAATGAGCAGTTCTTC. Translating it yields CSAPDRLAGKNEQFF.

This clonotype has more than one count but fewer than ten. The chain couples TRBV7-9 to TRBJ1-2; the D gene is possibly TRBD1 (6 bases). With 1 base removed from V and 5 bases from J, the gap between germline ends came to 11 bases. Germline CDR1 and CDR2: SEHNR and FQNEAQ (reference sequence). The CDR3 has 14 amino acids. CDR3 coding DNA: TGTGCCAGCAGCTTAGACAGGGACCAGTATGGCTACACCTTC. Its protein product is CASSLDRDQYGYTF. The full variable domain, its missing parts supplied by reference TRBV7-9 and TRBJ1-2, is DTGVSQNPRHKITKRGQNVTFRCDPISEHNRLYWYRQTLGQGPEFLTYFQNEAQLEKSRLLSDRFSAERPKGSFSTLEIQRTEQGDSAMYLCASSLDRDQYGYTFGSGTRLTVV.

This clonotype was counted at least ten times. V gene TRBV6-2 or TRBV6-3 combines with J gene TRBJ1-5; D gene ambiguous. Germline CDR1 reads MNHEY; CDR2 reads SVGEGT. The length of the CDR3 is 13 residues. V lost 3 bases to trimming and J lost 7 bases, with 10 bases between them. CDR3 protein: CASSYRGDQPQHF. The CDR3 DNA follows: TGTGCCAGCAGTTATCGGGGTGACCAGCCCCAGCATTTT.

V usage is TRBV6-1 and J usage is TRBJ2-1; D is ambiguous. The CDR3 runs to 13 residues. CDR1 is MNHNS and CDR2 is SASEGT in the germline V gene. With 5 bases removed from V and 7 bases from J, the gap between germline ends came to 12 bases. CDR3 sequence: CASSPRVANEQFF. CDR3 DNA: TGTGCCAGCAGTCCCCGCGTCGCTAATGAGCAGTTCTTC.

V gene TRBV20-1 combines with J gene TRBJ2-1, with TRBD2 matching over 10 bases. CDR3 length: 15 amino acids. J was trimmed by 4 bases and V by 0 bases; bases with no gene match: 3. Germline V lookup: CDR1 DFQATT, CDR2 SNEGSKA (reference sequence). The CDR3, as DNA: TGCAGTGCTAGAGAGCCACTAGCGGGGTACAATGAGCAGTTCTTC. Protein product: CSAREPLAGYNEQFF.

This chain uses TRBV10-3 with TRBJ2-2; D unresolved. Germline V gene sequence: CDR1 ENHRY, CDR2 SYGVKD. This CDR3 has 12 residues. V lost 3 bases and J lost 6, with 5 bases in between. The CDR3 bases are TGTGCCATCAGTGAAAGGGCCGGGGAGCTGTTTTTT. Translated: CAISERAGELFF.

The sample holds a few counts of this clonotype. The CDR3: CAISESAGTGELFF. CDR3 nucleotide sequence: TGTGCCATCAGTGAGTCGGCCGGGACCGGGGAGCTGTTTTTT. The genes are TRBV10-3 and TRBJ2-2; D gene ambiguous. CDR3 length equals 14 residues. Germline CDR1 and CDR2: ENHRY and SYGVKD. Trimming cost V 0 bases and J 5 bases, with 7 bases left between them.

The rearrangement uses TRBV4-3 and TRBJ2-1; 11 bases agree with TRBD2. This CDR3 is 15 amino acids long. V was pared by 0 bases and J by 7 bases, with 2 bases of the junction left unmatched. CDR1 is LGHNA, CDR2 YSLEER, per germline. The CDR3 DNA reads as TGCGCCAGCAGCCAAGAGGGGACTAGCGGTAATGAGCAGTTCTTC. As protein: CASSQEGTSGNEQFF.

The chain links TRBV12-3 or TRBV12-4 to TRBJ2-1, with TRBD2 matching over 11 bases. This CDR3 contains 19 residues. V gave up 2 bases and J gave up 1 base; unmatched junction bases: 10. The CDR3 loop reads CASSLQLAGGTRSYNEQFF. The CDR3 DNA reads TGTGCCAGCAGTTTACAGCTAGCGGGAGGTACGCGGTCCTACAATGAGCAGTTCTTC.

The sample holds a few counts of this clonotype. The chain joins TRBV24-1 to TRBJ2-1; 9 bases are a match to TRBD2. CDR3 length equals 15 residues. J gave up 5 bases and V 4 bases, and 5 bases lay outside the gene matches. CDR1 KGHDR and CDR2 SFDVKD come from the germline V gene. CDR3 bases: TGTGCCACCAGTGAGGCTAGCGGGGACCACAATGAGCAGTTCTTC. Translating it yields CATSEASGDHNEQFF.

The chain recombines TRBV13 with TRBJ1-4; 7 nucleotides line up with TRBD1. The ends lost 5 bases at V and 4 bases at J; junction bases unmatched: 7. In germline, CDR1 is PRHDT, CDR2 FYEKMQ (reference sequence). CDR3 length: 15 residues. The DNA of the CDR3 is TGTGCCAGCAGCGCACGGGACAGAAGTAATGAAAAACTGTTTTTT. Amino acids: CASSARDRSNEKLFF.

This clonotype occurred a few times. V is TRBV7-2 and J is TRBJ2-1; 13 bases map to TRBD2. J was trimmed by 10 bases and V by 5 bases; bases with no gene match: 5. The CDR3 spans 14 residues. Germline lookup yields CDR1 SGHTA and CDR2 FQGNSA. In nucleotides, the CDR3 is TGTGCCAGCAGCCGCGGACTAGCGGGGGTCGAGCAGTTCTTC. This translates into CASSRGLAGVEQFF.

A few counts support this clonotype. J is TRBJ2-3 and V is TRBV5-1, with D maybe TRBD2 (6 bases). Trimming shortened V by 3 bases and J by 5 bases, and 19 bases separated the two germline ends. Germline V gene sequence: CDR1 SGHRS, CDR2 YFSETQ. This CDR3 comprises 16 residues. CDR3 sequence reads: CASSWTGEGRQDTQYF. Written as DNA, the CDR3 is TGCGCCAGCAGCTGGACGGGAGAGGGACGGCAAGATACGCAGTATTTT.

This sequence joins TRBV13 and TRBJ2-3; D may be TRBD2 (6 bases). This CDR3 has 17 amino acids. Trimming stripped 5 bases from V and 1 base from J, with 19 bases between. Germline assignment: CDR1 PRHDT and CDR2 FYEKMQ (reference sequence). The CDR3 sequence is CASSAGSIAEGTDTQYF. The CDR3 bases are TGTGCCAGCAGCGCTGGCTCAATAGCGGAGGGCACAGATACGCAGTATTTT. Complete variable domain (other parts from reference TRBV13 and TRBJ2-3): AAGVIQSPRHLIKEKRETATLKCYPIPRHDTVYWYQQGPGQDPQFLISFYEKMQSDKGSIPDRFSAQQFSDYHSELNMSSLELGDSALYFCASSAGSIAEGTDTQYFGPGTRLTVL.

This clonotype turned up a few times. The chain has TRBV7-9 and TRBJ2-5; D is undetermined. The CDR3 length is 15 residues. V dropped 5 bases and J dropped 5 bases, with 18 bases sitting between them. The germline gives CDR1 SEHNR, CDR2 FQNEAQ (reference sequence). For the CDR3, the DNA is TGTGCCAGCAGCCGGGCCATGGGCCAAGAGGAGACCCAGTACTTC. Its translation: CASSRAMGQEETQYF.

This chain links TRBV20-1 with TRBJ2-5; no definite D call. V was shortened by 5 bases and J by 4 bases, with 8 bases between the two germline ends. This CDR3 has 11 amino acids. Germline CDR1 and CDR2: DFQATT and SNEGSKA (reference sequence). The DNA of the CDR3 is TGCAGTGCTGAGGAAAGAGAGACCCAGTACTTC. This encodes CSAEERETQYF.

This clonotype was seen many times. The chain has TRBV7-2 and TRBJ2-3, with TRBD1 as a possible D gene (6 bases). V was trimmed by 5 bases and J by 4 bases, leaving 13 bases between them. Germline V gene data show CDR1 as SGHTA and CDR2 as FQGNSA. This CDR3 spans 14 amino acids. This chain's CDR3 is CASSQKQGADTQYF. Written as DNA, the CDR3 is TGTGCCAGCAGCCAGAAACAGGGTGCAGATACGCAGTATTTT.

The gene calls are TRBV29-1 and TRBJ1-2; 10 bases align to TRBD1. Losses at the gene ends were 6 bases for V and 5 bases for J; bases not matched to a gene: 15. This CDR3 contains 16 residues. CDR1 is SQVTM, CDR2 ANQGSEA, per germline. This CDR3 reads CSVYPEGQGRFYGYTF. Written as DNA, the CDR3 is TGCAGCGTATACCCCGAGGGACAGGGGCGATTTTATGGCTACACCTTC. The full variable domain, completed using reference TRBV29-1 and TRBJ1-2, is SAVISQKPSRDICQRGTSLTIQCQVDSQVTMMFWYRQQPGQSLTLIATANQGSEATYESGFVIDKFPISRPNLTFSTLTVSNMSPEDSSIYLCSVYPEGQGRFYGYTFGSGTRLTVV.

The genes are TRBV12-3 or TRBV12-4 and TRBJ2-5; 8 bases are a match to TRBD1. The CDR3 sequence is 15 residues long. Germline trimming cut 6 bases from V and 4 bases from J; bases unmatched to any gene: 10. The DNA of the CDR3 is TGTGCCAGCAGCCCCTACACAGGGGGTTTAGAGACCCAGTACTTC. This sequence encodes CASSPYTGGLETQYF.

This CDR3 is CASSQDPRTHTDTQYF. CDR3 nucleotide sequence: TGTGCCAGCAGCCAGGACCCCCGGACTCACACAGATACGCAGTATTTT. The chain couples TRBV3-1 to TRBJ2-3; perhaps TRBD2 as D (5 bases). The CDR3 is made up of 16 amino acids. Germline lookup yields CDR1 LGHDT and CDR2 YNNKEL (reference sequence). Between the trimmed V and J ends, which lost 3 bases and 2 bases, there was a span of 15 bases.

In its sample, this clonotype was seen a few times. The V gene is TRBV20-1, the J gene TRBJ2-7; no definite D call. The CDR3 has 12 residues. Germline CDR1 and CDR2: DFQATT and SNEGSKA (reference sequence). Here the CDR3 reads CSVYVPSYEQYF. The CDR3 nucleotides read TGCAGCGTCTATGTGCCATCCTACGAGCAGTACTTC.

This clonotype was seen a few times. The genes are TRBV12-3 or TRBV12-4 and TRBJ1-4; maybe TRBD1 (5 bases). The CDR3 loop spans 14 amino acids. Deletions cut 6 bases from V and 2 bases from J, with 10 bases between. CDR3 DNA: TGTGCCAGCAGCGGGGGGAGGACTAATGAAAAACTGTTTTTT. Residues: CASSGGRTNEKLFF.

This chain uses TRBV20-1 with TRBJ2-1; a possible D gene is TRBD2 (6 bases). V was trimmed by 3 bases and J by 7 bases, leaving 10 bases between them. Germline V gene sequence: CDR1 DFQATT, CDR2 SNEGSKA (reference sequence). The CDR3 is made up of 12 amino acids. The CDR3 DNA is TGCAGTGCTAGGGCAGGGAGGAATGAGCAGTTCTTC. The encoded protein is CSARAGRNEQFF.

The chain links TRBV3-1 to TRBJ2-5, with D unclear. This CDR3 is built from 13 residues. Germline values: CDR1 LGHDT, CDR2 YNNKEL (reference sequence). Trimming pared 2 bases from V and 5 bases from J, leaving 9 bases between. CDR3 bases: TGTGCCAGCAGCCAAATCCAGGCGGAGACCCAGTACTTC. Its protein product is CASSQIQAETQYF.

The chain has TRBV20-1 and TRBJ2-7, with a weak D call TRBD2 (6 bases). V was trimmed by 6 bases and J by 0 bases, leaving 15 bases between them. This CDR3 region has 14 residues. In germline, CDR1 is DFQATT, CDR2 SNEGSKA (reference sequence). The CDR3 sequence: CSAGEVSVSYEQYF. CDR3 DNA sequence: TGCAGTGCAGGGGAGGTGAGCGTCTCCTACGAGCAGTACTTC.

This clonotype was counted between two and nine times. The chain couples TRBV29-1 to TRBJ1-2, with TRBD1 as a possible D gene (5 bases). V was clipped by 1 base and J by 5 bases, with 8 bases between them. The CDR3 runs 12 residues. CDR1 and CDR2 from the germline V gene are SQVTM and ANQGSEA. CDR3 sequence: CSVEVGGYGYTF. The DNA for the CDR3 is TGCAGCGTTGAAGTTGGGGGTTATGGCTACACCTTC.

CDR3 coding DNA: TGTGCCAGCAGCCTAAGGCAGGGGCGGGAGAATGAGCAGTTCTTC. It is translated as CASSLRQGRENEQFF. The rearrangement joins TRBV6-1 to TRBJ2-1, with D perhaps TRBD2 (7 bases). V was clipped by 6 bases and J by 7 bases, with 19 bases between them. Germline V gives CDR1 MNHNS, CDR2 SASEGT. The CDR3 is 15 amino acids.

The chain has TRBV7-3 and TRBJ2-3; 7 bases agree with TRBD2. V shed 5 bases, J shed 2 bases, and the junction held 4 bases outside the gene matches. The CDR3 loop spans 14 amino acids. Germline V gives CDR1 SGHTA, CDR2 FQGTGA. The CDR3 loop reads CASSPRGDTDTQYF. The CDR3 bases are TGTGCCAGCAGCCCCCGGGGGGACACAGATACGCAGTATTTT.

This clonotype has just a few counts. This rearrangement joins TRBV5-1 to TRBJ2-1; no firm D call. The germline V gene encodes CDR1 SGHRS and CDR2 YFSETQ. V dropped 4 bases and J dropped 3 bases, with 11 bases sitting between them. The CDR3 contains 14 residues. For the CDR3, the DNA is TGCGCCAGCAGCCGTGGGTCTGGCTACAATGAGCAGTTCTTC. Amino acid sequence: CASSRGSGYNEQFF.